This TCR beta chain stems from a study of T cell responses to AZD1222 COVID-19 vaccine. In the case of this clone: The antigen is not known.

Study-level points and caveats: Of spike-specific TCRs, nearly half reportedly target regions left unmutated in variants. Compared with day 0, the breadth and depth of the Spike-specific TCR repertoire rose significantly after two doses of AZD1222.

Clones were read by immunoSEQ multiplex PCR, and TCRdb kept only the in-frame ones, dropping some. The data hold over 100,000 clones, with 85% to 95% observed a single time. With V trimmed by 4 bases and J by 5 bases, 12 bases remained unmatched. Per the germline V gene, CDR1 is SGHNT and CDR2 is YYREEE (reference sequence). The CDR3 contains 15 residues. V gene TRBV5-4 combines with J gene TRBJ2-7, with 7 bases that match TRBD2. This TCR was recovered from an adult in good health. The sequencing here drew on peripheral blood, taken on day 0 of AZD1222 vaccination. DNA of the CDR3: TGTGCCAGCAGCGCCGTGCTAGCGGCGACGAACGAGCAGTACTTC. This gives the protein CASSAVLAATNEQYF.